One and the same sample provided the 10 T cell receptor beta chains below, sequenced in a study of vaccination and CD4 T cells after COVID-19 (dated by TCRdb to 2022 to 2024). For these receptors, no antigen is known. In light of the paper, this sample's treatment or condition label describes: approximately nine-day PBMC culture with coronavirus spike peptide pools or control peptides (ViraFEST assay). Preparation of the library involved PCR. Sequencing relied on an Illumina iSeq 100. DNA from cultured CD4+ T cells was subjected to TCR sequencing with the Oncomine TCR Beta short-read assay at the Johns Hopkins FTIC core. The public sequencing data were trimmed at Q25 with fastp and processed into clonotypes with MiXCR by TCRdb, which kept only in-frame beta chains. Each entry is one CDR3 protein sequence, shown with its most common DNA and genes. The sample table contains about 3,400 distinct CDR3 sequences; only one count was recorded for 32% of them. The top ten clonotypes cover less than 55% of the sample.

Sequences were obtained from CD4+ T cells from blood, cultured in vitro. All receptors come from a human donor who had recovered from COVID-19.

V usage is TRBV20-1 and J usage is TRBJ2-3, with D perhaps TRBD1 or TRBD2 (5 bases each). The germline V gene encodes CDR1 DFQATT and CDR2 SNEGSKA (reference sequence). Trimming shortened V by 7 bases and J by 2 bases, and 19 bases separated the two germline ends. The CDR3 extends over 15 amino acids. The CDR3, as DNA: TGCAGTGTTACCCCTCCGGGACCAGACACAGATACGCAGTATTTT. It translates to CSVTPPGPDTDTQYF.

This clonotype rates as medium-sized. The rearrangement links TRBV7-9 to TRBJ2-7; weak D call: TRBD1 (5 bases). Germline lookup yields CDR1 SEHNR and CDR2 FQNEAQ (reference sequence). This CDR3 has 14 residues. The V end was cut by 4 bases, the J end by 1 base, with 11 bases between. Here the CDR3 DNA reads TGTGCCAGCAGCTCCCCGACAGATTCCTACGAGCAGTACTTC. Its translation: CASSSPTDSYEQYF. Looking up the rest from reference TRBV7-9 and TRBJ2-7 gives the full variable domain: DTGVSQNPRHKITKRGQNVTFRCDPISEHNRLYWYRQTLGQGPEFLTYFQNEAQLEKSRLLSDRFSAERPKGSFSTLEIQRTEQGDSAMYLCASSSPTDSYEQYFGPGTRLTVT.

The CDR3 DNA follows: TGCAGTGCTAGAGAGGGCCCCTCTGGAAACACCATATATTTT. Protein: CSAREGPSGNTIYF. V usage is TRBV20-1 and J usage is TRBJ1-3; D call uncertain. Germline assignment: CDR1 DFQATT and CDR2 SNEGSKA (reference sequence). The CDR3 covers 14 residues. V lost 0 bases to trimming and J lost 0 bases, with 6 bases between them.

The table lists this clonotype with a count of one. The CDR3 DNA reads TGTGCCAGCAGTTACACGGGGACAGATCAAGAGACCCAGTACTTC. It encodes CASSYTGTDQETQYF. The chain carries TRBV6-5 and TRBJ2-5; 7 bases are shared with TRBD1. The ends lost 2 bases at V and 2 bases at J; junction bases unmatched: 5. Germline lookup yields CDR1 MNHEY and CDR2 SVGAGI. The CDR3 runs 15 residues.

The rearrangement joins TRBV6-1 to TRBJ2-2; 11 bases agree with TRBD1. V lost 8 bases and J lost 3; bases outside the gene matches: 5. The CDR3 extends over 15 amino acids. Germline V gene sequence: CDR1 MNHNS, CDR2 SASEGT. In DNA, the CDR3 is TGTGCCAGCCGATCGGGACAGGGGGACACCGGGGAGCTGTTTTTT. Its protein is CASRSGQGDTGELFF.

The CDR3 is CASSYPPRTGNTGELFF. The CDR3 coding sequence is TGTGCCAGCAGTTATCCCCCCCGGACAGGGAACACCGGGGAGCTGTTTTTT. This chain joins TRBV6-5 and TRBJ2-2, with 7 bases identical to TRBD1. With V trimmed by 3 bases and J by 1 base, 8 bases remained unmatched. CDR3 length: 17 residues. Germline assignment: CDR1 MNHEY and CDR2 SVGAGI.

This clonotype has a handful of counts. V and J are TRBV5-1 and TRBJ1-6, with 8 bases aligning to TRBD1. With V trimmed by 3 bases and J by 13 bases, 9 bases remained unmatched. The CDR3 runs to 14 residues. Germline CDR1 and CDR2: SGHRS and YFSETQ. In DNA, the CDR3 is TGCGCCAGCAGCTCCCAAGACAGGGGTGTGCCCCTCCACTTT. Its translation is CASSSQDRGVPLHF. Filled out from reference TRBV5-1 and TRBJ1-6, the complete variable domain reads KAGVTQTPRYLIKTRGQQVTLSCSPISGHRSVSWYQQTPGQGLQFLFEYFSETQRNKGNFPGRFSGRQFSNSRSEMNVSTLELGDSALYLCASSSQDRGVPLHFGNGTRLTVT.

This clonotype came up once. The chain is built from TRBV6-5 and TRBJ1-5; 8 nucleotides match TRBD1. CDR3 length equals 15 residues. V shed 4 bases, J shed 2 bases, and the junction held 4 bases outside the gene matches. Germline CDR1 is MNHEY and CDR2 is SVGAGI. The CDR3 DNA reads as TGTGCCAGCAGTTTCAAACAGGGGGGCAATCAGCCCCAGCATTTT. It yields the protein CASSFKQGGNQPQHF.

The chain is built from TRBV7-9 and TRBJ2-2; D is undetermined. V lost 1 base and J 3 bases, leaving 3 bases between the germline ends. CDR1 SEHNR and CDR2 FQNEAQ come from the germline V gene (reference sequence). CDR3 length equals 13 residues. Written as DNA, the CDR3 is TGTGCCAGCAGCTTAGGTCACACCGGGGAGCTGTTTTTT. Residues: CASSLGHTGELFF.

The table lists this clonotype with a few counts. The CDR3 loop is CASSDSRGEQFF. The CDR3 coding sequence is TGTGCCAGCAGTGACTCAAGGGGTGAGCAGTTCTTC. This rearrangement joins TRBV6-4 to TRBJ2-1, with D maybe TRBD1 (5 bases). Trimming removed 0 bases from V and 9 bases from J, with 6 bases in between. Germline CDR1 is MRHNA and CDR2 is SNTAGT. The CDR3 has 12 residues.